One sample yielded the 28 T cell receptor beta chains listed below, sequenced in a study of regulatory T cells in long-lasting Graves disease. Time point here: newly diagnosed GD, antithyroid drugs for less than 3 months. From RNA extracted from PBMCs, the TCR library was made. Arm-PCR of CDR3 regions with iRepertoire HTBI primers generated TCR beta libraries. Each CDR3 protein gets one entry after TCRdb re-called the multiplex PCR reads with MiXCR. Of fewer than 350,000 distinct CDR3 sequences listed, about 20% are singletons. The sample consisted of peripheral blood mononuclear cells (PBMCs), taken at new diagnosis, from a patient treated with antithyroid drugs. These receptor sequences come from a female donor with Graves disease.

This clonotype has a count of ten or more. As DNA, the CDR3 is TGCGCCAGCAGCTTGGGTCGGGACGTGGCCAAAAACATTCAGTACTTC. Amino acids: CASSLGRDVAKNIQYF. This rearrangement joins TRBV5-1 to TRBJ2-4; D is tentatively TRBD1 or TRBD2 (5 bases each). The CDR3 sequence is 16 residues long. Trimming stripped 0 bases from V and 1 base from J, with 11 bases between. The germline V gene encodes CDR1 SGHRS and CDR2 YFSETQ.

Comment on this clonotype: Just one base apart from a much larger clone, this may be a read error. This CDR3 reads CAGSLRLNTGELFF. CDR3 in DNA: TGTGCCGGCAGTTTAAGGTTGAACACCGGGGAGCTGTTTTTT. The gene calls are TRBV12-3 or TRBV12-4 and TRBJ2-2; D not resolved. CDR3 size: 14 residues.

This clonotype came up many times. This chain links TRBV20-1 with TRBJ2-1; the D gene is possibly TRBD2 (6 bases). CDR3 length: 15 amino acids. The germline gives CDR1 DFQATT, CDR2 SNEGSKA (reference sequence). The V end lost 5 bases, the J end lost 5 bases, and 19 bases lay between the germline ends. DNA of the CDR3: TGCAGTGCTCCCTCTTCGGAGCGGGTTCACAATGAGCAGTTCTTC. Translating it yields CSAPSSERVHNEQFF.

Comments on this clonotype: This may stem from a read error, because a much larger clone lies one nucleotide away. This rearrangement joins TRBV2 to TRBJ2-1, with D possibly TRBD1 on 6 matching bases. Near its end, the DNA agrees better with TRBJ2-7, so the J call may be wrong. CDR3 size: 15 residues. CDR1 and CDR2 from the germline V gene are SNHLY and FYNNEI. The CDR3 region is CASSVLGARDNEQYF. In nucleotides, the CDR3 is TGTGCCAGCAGTGTTCTGGGGGCGAGGGACAATGAGCAGTACTTC.

The rearrangement joins TRBV7-2 to TRBJ2-5, with TRBD2 as a possible D gene (6 bases). Trimming shortened V by 5 bases and J by 2 bases, and 15 bases separated the two germline ends. The CDR3 runs to 15 residues. CDR1 and CDR2 (germline): SGHTA, FQGNSA. The DNA for the CDR3 is TGTGCCAGCAGCGAAGCTAGCGTCCCACAAGAGACCCAGTACTTC. This translates into CASSEASVPQETQYF.

This clonotype was seen repeatedly, ten times or more. The CDR3 sequence: CASRRTGGPPYSNQPQHF. The CDR3 DNA reads as TGTGCCAGCAGAAGGACAGGGGGTCCTCCCTATAGCAATCAGCCCCAGCATTTT. This rearrangement joins TRBV2 to TRBJ1-5; TRBD1 matches 10 bases. CDR3 length: 18 amino acids. In germline, CDR1 is SNHLY, CDR2 FYNNEI. The V gene end was trimmed by 6 bases and the J gene end by 0 bases; junction bases not matched to a gene: 11.

Here the CDR3 reads CASSPVIIGANSPLHF. In nucleotides, the CDR3 is TGTGCCAGCAGCCCAGTAATAATTGGGGCTAATTCACCCCTCCACTTT. The chain links TRBV3-1 to TRBJ1-6, with D possibly matching TRBD1 (5 bases). The germline CDR1 and CDR2 sequences are LGHDT and YNNKEL (reference sequence). The CDR3 sequence is 16 residues long. Trimming cost V 4 bases and J 6 bases, with 16 bases left between them. The variable domain in full, with the rest retrieved from reference TRBV3-1 and TRBJ1-6, is DTAVSQTPKYLVTQMGNDKSIKCEQNLGHDTMYWYKQDSKKFLKIMFSYNNKELIINETVPNRFSPKSPDKAHLNLHINSLELGDSAVYFCASSPVIIGANSPLHFGNGTRLTVT.

Only a few counts were recorded for this clonotype. CDR3 nucleotides: TGTGCCAGCATAAGGACGGATTACGAGCAGTACTTC. As protein: CASIRTDYEQYF. This chain joins TRBV6-1 and TRBJ2-7, with D hard to call. V lost 7 bases and J lost 4, with 11 bases in between. CDR3 size: 12 residues. CDR1 MNHNS and CDR2 SASEGT come from the germline V gene.

Notes on this clonotype: This could be a read error, since a much larger clone is one nucleotide away. The chain recombines TRBV25-1 with TRBJ2-2, with D perhaps matching TRBD1 (5 bases). CDR1 is MGHDK and CDR2 is SYGVNS in the germline V gene. The CDR3 loop spans 15 amino acids. In nucleotides, the CDR3 is TGTACCAGCAGTGACTGGACAAAGAACACCGGGGAGCTGTTTTTT. It codes for CTSSDWTKNTGELFF.

This clonotype was counted a few times. The chain employs TRBV24-1 and TRBJ2-3; TRBD2 agrees at 11 bases. The CDR3 has 18 residues. J was trimmed by 0 bases and V by 6 bases; bases with no gene match: 10. CDR1 is KGHDR and CDR2 is SFDVKD in the germline V gene. CDR3 coding DNA: TGTGCCACCAGTCCTCCTAGCGGGAGGAAGCATAGCACAGATACGCAGTATTTT. It specifies CATSPPSGRKHSTDTQYF.

This clonotype was observed many times. The genes are TRBV28 and TRBJ1-2; 9 positions match TRBD1. The V and J ends lost 5 bases and 7 bases, in that order; junction bases with no gene match: 11. The germline V gene has CDR1 MDHEN and CDR2 SYDVKM. The length of the CDR3 is 15 residues. CDR3 sequence: CASSPIRTGASGYTF. The CDR3 DNA follows: TGTGCCAGCAGTCCAATCCGGACAGGGGCAAGTGGCTACACCTTC.

This clonotype was picked up many times. This chain links TRBV19 with TRBJ2-1; D call uncertain. The CDR3 loop spans 15 amino acids. V lost 1 base, J lost 5 bases, and 12 bases lay in between. Germline V gene data show CDR1 as LNHDA and CDR2 as SQIVND (reference sequence). The CDR3 bases are TGTGCCAGTAGTATAGGATCTCTAGGGCACAATGAGCAGTTCTTC. It specifies CASSIGSLGHNEQFF.

The table lists this clonotype with a few counts. The gene calls are TRBV9 and TRBJ2-1; D is unresolved. The CDR3 totals 15 residues. V lost 4 bases to trimming and J lost 0 bases, with 11 bases between them. CDR1 and CDR2 from the germline V gene are SGDLS and YYNGEE. For the CDR3, the DNA is TGTGCCAGCAGCCCCGGAGACCTCTCCTACAATGAGCAGTTCTTC. Translated, it gives CASSPGDLSYNEQFF.

This clonotype was detected ten times or more. CDR3 amino acids: CASSLAGGPGAAGELFF. For the CDR3, the DNA is TGTGCCAGCAGCCTAGCGGGAGGGCCCGGAGCAGCCGGGGAGCTGTTTTTT. The chain links TRBV2 to TRBJ2-2; 12 bases align to TRBD2. J gave up 6 bases and V 6 bases, and 11 bases lay outside the gene matches. The CDR3 is made up of 17 amino acids. Germline V lookup: CDR1 SNHLY, CDR2 FYNNEI. Combining the CDR3 with reference TRBV2 and TRBJ2-2 gives the whole variable domain EPEVTQTPSHQVTQMGQEVILRCVPISNHLYFYWYRQILGQKVEFLVSFYNNEISEKSEIFDDQFSVERPDGSNFTLKIRSTKLEDSAMYFCASSLAGGPGAAGELFFGEGSRLTVL.

The chain is built from TRBV9 and TRBJ1-2; D is unresolved. V was clipped by 4 bases and J by 4 bases, with 8 bases between them. CDR1 and CDR2 from the germline V gene are SGDLS and YYNGEE. CDR3 length equals 12 residues. CDR3 in amino acids: CASSHGPYGYTF. CDR3 bases: TGTGCCAGCAGCCACGGACCCTATGGCTACACCTTC.

The table lists this clonotype with many counts. The chain couples TRBV10-3 to TRBJ2-1; 8 nucleotides match TRBD2. The CDR3 totals 15 residues. V shed 8 bases and J 1 base; nucleotides not matched to a gene: 7. In germline, CDR1 is ENHRY, CDR2 SYGVKD. CDR3 region: CAIRTGLGSYNEQFF. CDR3 nucleotides: TGTGCCATCCGTACGGGACTAGGTTCCTACAATGAGCAGTTCTTC.

This clonotype was counted ten times or more. The CDR3 DNA reads TGTGCCACCAGTGATGAGACAGGGGTCTATGGCTACACCTTC. Amino acid sequence: CATSDETGVYGYTF. The V and J genes are TRBV24-1 and TRBJ1-2; TRBD1 aligns across 8 bases. J gave up 4 bases and V 3 bases, and 3 bases lay outside the gene matches. Germline-derived CDR1 and CDR2 are KGHDR and SFDVKD. This CDR3 region has 14 residues.

The V call is TRBV6-2 or TRBV6-3, the J call TRBJ2-1; TRBD2 agrees at 14 bases. The CDR3 runs 16 residues. Germline trimming cut 5 bases from V and 7 bases from J; bases unmatched to any gene: 7. The V gene's germline CDR1 is MNHEY and CDR2 SVGEGT. In nucleotides, the CDR3 is TGTGCCAGCAGTGAAGGACTAGCGGGAGGTTGGAATGAGCAGTTCTTC. This sequence encodes CASSEGLAGGWNEQFF.

This clonotype was recorded many times. The gene calls are TRBV27 and TRBJ1-1, with TRBD1 as a possible D gene (6 bases). The CDR3 loop spans 14 amino acids. V was cut by 5 bases and J by 3 bases, with 13 bases left in between. Germline V lookup: CDR1 MNHEY, CDR2 SMNVEV (reference sequence). The chain's CDR3 is CASSVRGYDTEAFF. In DNA form, the CDR3 reads TGTGCCAGCAGTGTTAGGGGGTATGACACTGAAGCTTTCTTT.

V gene TRBV5-1 combines with J gene TRBJ2-7, with 7 bases fitting TRBD1. This CDR3 spans 15 amino acids. The V gene end was trimmed by 4 bases and the J gene end by 0 bases; junction bases not matched to a gene: 7. CDR1 and CDR2 (germline): SGHRS, YFSETQ. The CDR3 DNA is TGCGCCAGCAGCCCGGACAGGAGGAGCTCCTACGAGCAGTACTTC. Its protein product is CASSPDRRSSYEQYF.

Comment on this clonotype: Being one base from a much bigger clone, this may be a read error. V usage is TRBV7-8 and J usage is TRBJ1-5, with D possibly being TRBD1 (6 bases). Germline loops: CDR1 SGHVS, CDR2 FQNEAQ. The CDR3 is made up of 15 amino acids. CDR3 DNA sequence: TGTGCCAACAGCTTAGACAGGATAAGCAATCAGCCCCAGCATTTT. Translation: CANSLDRISNQPQHF.

This clonotype was picked up many times. V gene TRBV2 combines with J gene TRBJ1-3; TRBD1 is a possible D gene (5 bases). V was trimmed by 5 bases and J by 1 base, leaving 15 bases between them. The CDR3 covers 16 residues. Germline loops: CDR1 SNHLY, CDR2 FYNNEI. CDR3 sequence reads: CASSPTPPGSGNTIYF. In nucleotides, the CDR3 is TGTGCCAGCAGTCCTACCCCGCCAGGGTCTGGAAACACCATATATTTT.

This clonotype was observed at least ten times. J is TRBJ2-5 and V is TRBV28, with D unclear. Germline CDR1 reads MDHEN; CDR2 reads SYDVKM. The CDR3 extends over 13 amino acids. The V gene lost 5 bases and the J gene lost 5 bases, with 12 bases spanning the gap. DNA of the CDR3: TGTGCCAGCAGTCTAAACGGTGGGGAGACCCAGTACTTC. It specifies CASSLNGGETQYF. Variable domain in full (rest from reference TRBV28 and TRBJ2-5): DVKVTQSSRYLVKRTGEKVFLECVQDMDHENMFWYRQDPGLGLRLIYFSYDVKMKEKGDIPEGYSVSREKKERFSLILESASTNQTSMYLCASSLNGGETQYFGPGTRLLVL.

The chain recombines TRBV5-1 with TRBJ2-3; tentative D call: TRBD2 (6 bases). The CDR3 has 18 amino acids. CDR1 is SGHRS and CDR2 is YFSETQ in the germline V gene. Trimming shortened V by 2 bases and J by 5 bases, and 24 bases separated the two germline ends. The DNA for the CDR3 is TGCGCCAGCAGCTTACGAGGGACTGCACGCGGGTTGGGAGATACGCAGTATTTT. Residues: CASSLRGTARGLGDTQYF.

Many counts were recorded for this clonotype. V usage is TRBV7-9 and J usage is TRBJ2-1, with 9 bases aligning to TRBD2. Trimming cost V 5 bases and J 5 bases; bases outside gene matches: 10. Germline loops: CDR1 SEHNR, CDR2 FQNEAQ (reference sequence). This CDR3 has 16 amino acids. CDR3 protein: CASSPGAGGPNNEQFF. Written as DNA, the CDR3 is TGTGCCAGCAGCCCCGGGGCGGGAGGGCCAAACAATGAGCAGTTCTTC.

At least ten counts were recorded for this clonotype. The CDR3 DNA follows: TGTGCCAGCAGGCAGGGAACAGATACGCAGTATTTT. Translated, it gives CASRQGTDTQYF. The chain is built from TRBV6-1 and TRBJ2-3, with a tentative D call TRBD1 (5 bases). The CDR3 is 12 residues long. CDR1 is MNHNS, CDR2 SASEGT, per germline. The V and J ends lost 6 bases and 3 bases respectively, with 7 bases between them.

The chain recombines TRBV15 with TRBJ2-2, with 9 bases that match TRBD1. The V gene end was trimmed by 6 bases and the J gene end by 6 bases; junction bases not matched to a gene: 5. Germline-derived CDR1 and CDR2 are LNHNV and YYDKDF (reference sequence). CDR3 length: 14 amino acids. The CDR3 here is CATSHRGRSGELFF. The CDR3 DNA is TGTGCCACCAGTCACAGGGGGCGGTCCGGGGAGCTGTTTTTT.

Many counts were recorded for this clonotype. The V call is TRBV15, the J call TRBJ2-1; 10 positions agree with TRBD2. Unmatched junction bases numbered 14, after V lost 8 bases and J lost 7 bases. The CDR3 is made up of 16 amino acids. The germline V gene has CDR1 LNHNV and CDR2 YYDKDF (reference sequence). The CDR3 loop is CATSREEREGMNEQFF. The DNA of the CDR3 is TGTGCCACCTCCAGGGAGGAGCGGGAGGGTATGAATGAGCAGTTCTTC. Complete variable domain (other parts from reference TRBV15 and TRBJ2-1): DAMVIQNPRYQVTQFGKPVTLSCSQTLNHNVMYWYQQKSSQAPKLLFHYYDKDFNNEADTPDNFQSRRPNTSFCFLDIRSPGLGDTAMYLCATSREEREGMNEQFFGPGTRLTVL.